These T cell receptor beta chains were read from a single sample in a study of shared clonotypes between healthy human individuals. The method was immunoSEQ multiplex PCR; TCRdb's version includes in-frame clones alone and lacks a portion of them. The sample includes about 2 million clones, about 95% of them seen just once. The sequenced material came from naive CD8+ T cells sorted from blood. These receptors came from a man between 18 and 29 years old in good health. Both conserved end residues are part of each CDR3. The D gene is left open where the match is weak. Clone size is stated in some rows and not others, as once, few, many or a class when expanded.

NA | TRBJ2-7 | TRBD1 | TRBV2 | TGTGCCAGCAGGCCAGGACAGGGGAGTGACGTCTACGAGCAGTACTTC | CASRPGQGSDVYEQYF
NA | TRBJ2-1 | TRBD1 | TRBV2 | TGTGCCATTAGGACAGGATCGAGCTCCTACAATGAGCAGTTCTTC | CAIRTGSSSYNEQFF
NA | TRBJ2-1 | NA | TRBV9 | TGTGCCAGCAGCGTACAGGAGGCAGAGCAGTTCTTC | CASSVQEAEQFF
NA | TRBJ2-3 | TRBD2 | TRBV27 | TGTGCCAGCAGTGCCACTAGCGGGGGGACGGATACGCAGTATTTT | CASSATSGGTDTQYF
NA | TRBJ1-1 | NA | TRBV5-1 | TGCGCCAGCAGCTTGATTTCCAGCTTGAACACTGAAGCTTTCTTT | CASSLISSLNTEAFF
NA | TRBJ2-3 | TRBD2 | TRBV10-2 | TGCGCCAGCAACGGACTAGCGGGGTACCCCCAAGATACGCAGTATTTT | CASNGLAGYPQDTQYF
NA | TRBJ1-6 | NA | TRBV4-3 | TGCGCCAGCAGCCAAACGGCTCTTCACCCCTCTTCACCCCTCCACTTT | CASSQTALHPSSPLHF
NA | TRBJ2-7 | TRBD1 | TRBV30 | TGTGCCTGGGGCTTGACAGGGGGCTACGAGCAGTACTTC | CAWGLTGGYEQYF
NA | TRBJ2-5 | NA | TRBV5-6 | TGTGCCAGCAGCTTGTCGTACAGCCAAGAGACCCAGTACTTC | CASSLSYSQETQYF
NA | TRBJ2-1 | TRBD2 | TRBV9 | TGTGCCAGCAGCCAGCGGGAGGGCCTAACGAATGAGCAGTTCTTC | CASSQREGLTNEQFF
NA | TRBJ2-5 | NA | TRBV6-6 | TGTGCCAGCACCACCGGGGAGACCCAGTACTTC | CASTTGETQYF
NA | TRBJ1-6 | NA | TRBV5-8 | TGTGCCAGCAGCCGACTTTCCAGCTCCTATAATTCACCCCTCCACTTT | CASSRLSSSYNSPLHF
NA | TRBJ2-1 | NA | TRBV6-5 | TGTGCCAGCAGTTACTCGATCGCCGGGTACAATGAGCAGTTCTTC | CASSYSIAGYNEQFF
NA | TRBJ2-7 | NA | TRBV7-9 | TGTGCCAGCAGCGCAACCCAAGTGGGCTACGAGCAGTACTTC | CASSATQVGYEQYF
few | TRBJ2-7 | NA | TRBV4-1 | TGCGCCAGCAGCCAAGTAGGAGGGGACTACGAGCAGTACTTC | CASSQVGGDYEQYF
NA | TRBJ2-3 | NA | TRBV30 | TGTGCCTGGAGTGTAGCGAGCACAGATACGCAGTATTTT | CAWSVASTDTQYF
NA | TRBJ1-5 | NA | TRBV6-1 | TGTGCCAGCAGTGATGTCCCTAGCGCGGCATATAGCAATCAGCCCCAGCATTTT | CASSDVPSAAYSNQPQHF
NA | TRBJ1-2 | NA | TRBV29-1 | TGCAGCGTTGAAGATTGGGGGGAAGGCTACACCTTC | CSVEDWGEGYTF
NA | TRBJ2-7 | TRBD2 | TRBV6-5 | TGTGCCAGCAGTTACCTTAGCGGGAGTGACGAGCAGTACTTC | CASSYLSGSDEQYF
NA | TRBJ2-5 | TRBD2 | TRBV5-6 | TGTGCCAGCAGCTGGGGACTAGCGGGAAATTCTCCGGAGACCCAGTACTTC | CASSWGLAGNSPETQYF
NA | TRBJ2-7 | TRBD1 | TRBV7-8 | TGTGCCAGCAGCTTAGCGGGACAGCAGGAGCAGTACTTC | CASSLAGQQEQYF
NA | TRBJ2-1 | NA | TRBV5-1 | TGCGCCAGCAGCTACGACATTAGCTCCTACAATGAGCAGTTCTTC | CASSYDISSYNEQFF
NA | TRBJ2-7 | TRBD2 | TRBV5-6 | TGTGCCAGCAGCTCCGGACTAGCGGGAGCCCCAGGCGAGCAGTACTTC | CASSSGLAGAPGEQYF
NA | TRBJ2-7 | NA | TRBV6-1 | TGTGCCAGCAGTGATTACGGGCTGGGCTACGAGCAGTACTTC | CASSDYGLGYEQYF
NA | TRBJ1-1 | TRBD1 | TRBV27 | TGTGCCAGCAGGGAGACAGGGGCTCCTGAAGCTTTCTTT | CASRETGAPEAFF
NA | TRBJ2-1 | NA | TRBV9 | TGTGCCAGCAGCGTAGTGGGCGTTAACAATGAGCAGTTCTTC | CASSVVGVNNEQFF